Below are 25 T cell receptor beta chains sequenced from a single sample in a study of T-cell reconstitution after alpha-beta-depleted transplantation in children. Library preparation (for TCRbeta) was performed with unique molecular identifiers. TCRdb recomputed calls from the PCR reads with MiXCR, one row per CDR3 protein. The table has 600,000 or so distinct CDR3 sequences, 20% to 25% seen once. The source was PBMCs, mostly from graft donor cells, collected 360 days after TCRalphabeta/CD19-depleted stem cell transplant. The source is a boy in the first two years of life who had a stem cell transplant for acute myeloid leukemia, so the T cells may come from the graft donor.

This clonotype was recorded many times. The chain joins TRBV20-1 to TRBJ1-4; D not resolved. Germline CDR1 is DFQATT and CDR2 is SNEGSKA (reference sequence). V was trimmed by 2 bases and J by 0 bases, leaving 13 bases between them. The CDR3 is made up of 16 amino acids. This CDR3 reads CSARSPWTSTNEKLFF. CDR3 DNA: TGCAGTGCTAGATCTCCGTGGACTTCAACTAATGAAAAACTGTTTTTT.

This clonotype was counted between two and nine times. The chain uses TRBV27 and TRBJ2-7, with 7 bases lining up with TRBD2. CDR3 length: 14 amino acids. In germline, CDR1 is MNHEY, CDR2 SMNVEV (reference sequence). The trim removed 11 bases at V and 2 bases at J, leaving 12 bases unmatched. CDR3 loop: CAPREVGFPYEQYV. CDR3 DNA: TGTGCCCCCCGGGAGGTTGGGTTCCCCTACGAGCAGTACGTC.

This clonotype was observed at least ten times. The chain recombines TRBV20-1 with TRBJ2-5; 8 nucleotides line up with TRBD1. This CDR3 has 12 amino acids. J was trimmed by 4 bases and V by 8 bases; bases with no gene match: 6. Per the germline V gene, CDR1 is DFQATT and CDR2 is SNEGSKA (reference sequence). The CDR3 spells CSPTGGIETQYF. CDR3 nucleotide sequence: TGCAGTCCAACAGGGGGGATAGAGACCCAGTACTTC.

The chain has TRBV12-3 or TRBV12-4 and TRBJ2-1; 10 bases fit TRBD1. This CDR3 is 15 amino acids long. V trimming: 3 bases; J trimming: 6 bases; junction bases outside the gene matches: 5. CDR3: CASSFPGTGANEQFF. CDR3 coding DNA: TGTGCCAGCAGTTTCCCCGGGACAGGGGCCAATGAGCAGTTCTTC.

This clonotype was found many times. The chain links TRBV29-1 to TRBJ2-5; 7 bases align to TRBD1. Germline V gives CDR1 SQVTM, CDR2 ANQGSEA. The J segment lost 4 bases and the V segment lost 6 bases, leaving 14 bases of the junction unmatched. The CDR3 loop spans 15 amino acids. CDR3 amino acids: CSVPTLGQKRETQYF. DNA of the CDR3: TGCAGCGTCCCCACGCTGGGACAGAAGAGAGAGACCCAGTACTTC.

Ten or more counts support this clonotype. The V call is TRBV20-1, the J call TRBJ1-4; D perhaps matches TRBD1 (5 bases). Trimming removed 6 bases at V and 4 bases at J, with 15 bases between. Germline V gene lookup returns CDR1 DFQATT and CDR2 SNEGSKA (reference sequence). The CDR3 loop spans 14 amino acids. CDR3: CSATAGPLNEKLFF. The CDR3 DNA sequence: TGCAGTGCCACCGCGGGACCGCTTAATGAAAAACTGTTTTTT.

This clonotype was counted between two and nine times. The V gene is TRBV29-1, the J gene TRBJ2-3, with D unresolved. Looked up from germline, CDR1 is SQVTM and CDR2 is ANQGSEA. V lost 2 bases to trimming and J lost 2 bases, with 8 bases between them. This CDR3 is built from 13 residues. Here the CDR3 DNA reads TGCAGCGTTGAACGGAAGTTCACAGATACGCAGTATTTT. This gives the protein CSVERKFTDTQYF.

This rearrangement joins TRBV15 to TRBJ1-1; possibly TRBD1 for D (6 bases). In germline, CDR1 is LNHNV, CDR2 YYDKDF (reference sequence). CDR3 length equals 15 residues. Trimming removed 1 base at V and 1 base at J, with 10 bases between. This chain's CDR3 is CATSRGGTQNTEAFF. As DNA, the CDR3 is TGTGCCACCAGCAGAGGAGGGACACAGAACACTGAAGCTTTCTTT.

This clonotype occurred a few times. V and J are TRBV19 and TRBJ1-1; no clear D gene. This CDR3 region has 13 residues. CDR1 is LNHDA, CDR2 SQIVND, per germline (reference sequence). V was cut by 10 bases and J by 2 bases, with 14 bases left in between. CDR3: CATRVGLNTEAFF. CDR3 nucleotides: TGTGCCACCCGAGTCGGGCTTAACACTGAAGCTTTCTTT.

This clonotype was counted ten times or more. V usage is TRBV5-1 and J usage is TRBJ2-3; the match to TRBD1 covers 7 bases. V dropped 0 bases and J dropped 3; count of bases not matched to a gene: 4. The CDR3 contains 15 residues. Germline V gene data show CDR1 as SGHRS and CDR2 as YFSETQ. The CDR3 protein is CASSLGQGGTDTQYF. The CDR3 nucleotides read TGCGCCAGCAGCTTGGGACAGGGCGGGACAGATACGCAGTATTTT.

This clonotype was picked up a small number of times. The gene calls are TRBV20-1 and TRBJ2-5, with D unresolved. CDR1 and CDR2 (germline): DFQATT, SNEGSKA (reference sequence). This CDR3 has 13 residues. Trimming shortened V by 6 bases and J by 2 bases, and 13 bases separated the two germline ends. The CDR3 sequence: CSAGDGPQETQYF. The DNA of the CDR3 is TGCAGTGCGGGCGACGGCCCACAAGAGACCCAGTACTTC.

This rearrangement joins TRBV6-5 to TRBJ2-1, with 10 bases that match TRBD2. Per the germline V gene, CDR1 is MNHEY and CDR2 is SVGAGI. After removal of 2 bases from V and 5 bases from J, the junction contained 9 bases not matched to a gene. The CDR3 loop spans 17 amino acids. This CDR3 reads CASSYEQAGGPDNEQFF. CDR3 DNA sequence: TGTGCCAGCAGTTACGAACAAGCGGGGGGGCCTGACAATGAGCAGTTCTTC.

In its sample, this clonotype was seen many times. The rearrangement links TRBV20-1 to TRBJ1-5; D is undetermined. The ends were cut back, 6 bases at V and 6 bases at J, with 15 bases in the middle. CDR1 is DFQATT and CDR2 is SNEGSKA in the germline V gene (reference sequence). The CDR3 runs to 13 residues. The chain's CDR3 is CSARPNRAQPQHF. CDR3 nucleotides: TGCAGTGCCAGGCCCAATAGAGCTCAGCCCCAGCATTTT.

This clonotype has more than one count but fewer than ten. The rearrangement joins TRBV6-1 to TRBJ2-3, with TRBD2 matching over 8 bases. This CDR3 comprises 14 residues. The V gene end was trimmed by 6 bases and the J gene end by 6 bases; junction bases not matched to a gene: 8. Germline values: CDR1 MNHNS, CDR2 SASEGT. CDR3 sequence: CASSHSGGGDTQYF. CDR3 nucleotides: TGTGCCAGCAGCCACAGCGGGGGCGGGGATACGCAGTATTTT.

This clonotype was seen ten or more times. The V call is TRBV12-3 or TRBV12-4, the J call TRBJ2-5; D is unresolved. This CDR3 region has 14 residues. Trimming took 4 bases from V and 5 from J, leaving 14 bases between them. The CDR3 nucleotides are TGTGCCAGCAGTTGGTCTTCCGGCTACGAGACCCAGTACTTC. The encoded protein is CASSWSSGYETQYF.

The sample holds many counts of this clonotype. The CDR3 DNA reads TGCAGTGCTAGCAAGGACGGGTCCTACGAGCAGTACGTC. Its protein product is CSASKDGSYEQYV. V and J are TRBV20-1 and TRBJ2-7, with D hard to call. The CDR3 sequence is 13 residues long. With 3 bases removed from V and 1 base from J, the gap between germline ends came to 10 bases. The V gene's germline CDR1 is DFQATT and CDR2 SNEGSKA (reference sequence).

In its sample, this clonotype was seen a few times. The V and J genes are TRBV3-1 and TRBJ2-4, with 7 bases matching TRBD1. The V and J ends lost 3 bases and 0 bases, in that order; junction bases with no gene match: 11. Germline V gives CDR1 LGHDT, CDR2 YNNKEL (reference sequence). CDR3 size: 18 residues. Here the CDR3 reads CASSHEQRGPIAKNIQYF. The CDR3 DNA is TGTGCCAGCAGCCACGAACAGAGGGGGCCGATAGCCAAAAACATTCAGTACTTC.

The V call is TRBV27, the J call TRBJ2-1, with D perhaps given as TRBD1 or TRBD2 (5 bases each). The CDR3 spans 15 residues. V lost 6 bases and J 0 bases, leaving 12 bases between the germline ends. Germline values: CDR1 MNHEY, CDR2 SMNVEV (reference sequence). In nucleotides, the CDR3 is TGTGCCAGCAGAGTGGGACCGAGCTCCTACAATGAGCAGTTCTTC. Its protein product is CASRVGPSSYNEQFF.

This clonotype was recorded many times. This chain uses TRBV6-2 or TRBV6-3 with TRBJ1-5; no reliable D call. The CDR3 length is 13 residues. From germline, CDR1 is MNHEY and CDR2 SVGEGT. V lost 7 bases to trimming and J lost 6 bases, with 13 bases between them. CDR3 residues: CASKYLSGQPQHF. The CDR3 DNA is TGTGCCAGCAAATATTTGAGTGGTCAGCCCCAGCATTTT.

This clonotype was counted many times. V is TRBV2 and J is TRBJ2-7, with D tentatively TRBD1 (5 bases). Germline V lookup: CDR1 SNHLY, CDR2 FYNNEI. V lost 7 bases and J lost 5, with 9 bases in between. This CDR3 spans 11 amino acids. Written as DNA, the CDR3 is TGTGCCAGCACCAGGGATCACGAGCAGTACGTC. It encodes CASTRDHEQYV.

The rearrangement links TRBV20-1 to TRBJ1-2; 8 bases are a match to TRBD1. Trimming removed 3 bases from V and 9 bases from J; junction bases left unmatched: 6. The germline gives CDR1 DFQATT, CDR2 SNEGSKA (reference sequence). The CDR3 consists of 12 residues. CDR3 bases: TGCAGTGCTAGTGCCTACAGGGGGAGCTACACCTTC. Translation: CSASAYRGSYTF.

This chain uses TRBV7-6 with TRBJ2-7; TRBD1 is a possible D gene (5 bases). V lost 3 bases, J lost 5 bases, and 11 bases lay in between. Germline CDR1 SGHVS, CDR2 FNYEAQ. The CDR3 has 13 residues. Here the CDR3 reads CASSFPGHNEQYF. The CDR3, as DNA: TGTGCCAGCAGCTTTCCAGGGCACAACGAGCAGTACTTC.

The rearrangement uses TRBV19 and TRBJ1-2, with no clear D. The V end lost 3 bases, the J end lost 4 bases, and 9 bases lay between the germline ends. The CDR3 extends over 13 amino acids. In germline, CDR1 is LNHDA, CDR2 SQIVND (reference sequence). The CDR3 region is CASSIEGAYGYTF. CDR3 nucleotides: TGTGCCAGTAGTATCGAGGGTGCCTATGGCTACACCTTC. Looking up the rest from reference TRBV19 and TRBJ1-2 gives the full variable domain: DGGITQSPKYLFRKEGQNVTLSCEQNLNHDAMYWYRQDPGQGLRLIYYSQIVNDFQKGDIAEGYSVSREKKESFPLTVTSAQKNPTAFYLCASSIEGAYGYTFGSGTRLTVV.

This clonotype was picked up a small number of times. The chain links TRBV20-1 to TRBJ1-2, with 7 bases identical to TRBD1. V trimming: 0 bases; J trimming: 0 bases; junction bases outside the gene matches: 1. This CDR3 is 14 amino acids long. Germline V CDR1 and CDR2: DFQATT, SNEGSKA (reference sequence). The DNA of the CDR3 is TGCAGTGCTAGAGATGGACAGGCTAACTATGGCTACACCTTC. This translates into CSARDGQANYGYTF.

The rearrangement joins TRBV6-4 to TRBJ2-3; 8 nucleotides align to TRBD2. CDR3 size: 16 residues. Germline lookup yields CDR1 MRHNA and CDR2 SNTAGT. Unmatched junction bases numbered 5, after V lost 3 bases and J lost 0 bases. This CDR3 is CASSEDSGDSTDTQYF. The CDR3 DNA sequence: TGTGCCAGCAGTGAGGATAGCGGGGATAGCACAGATACGCAGTATTTT.